One and the same sample provided the 32 T cell receptor beta chains below, sequenced in a study of early T cells in non-severe SARS-CoV-2 infection (TCRdb year 2021). The library was generated by 5' RACE. Sequencing relied on a NextSeq 500. Starting from the raw public reads, TCRdb applied fastp trimming at Q25, assembled clones with MiXCR and retained in-frame beta chains. Each CDR3 protein gets just one entry, which takes the most common genes and DNA from the rows behind it. Recorded for this sample are tens of thousands of distinct CDR3 sequences; around 16% of them occurred a single time. The ten most abundant clones make up just over 5% of the sample. Here the sequenced sample was whole blood, taken at baseline. The receptors derive from an adult who was a healthcare worker with PCR-confirmed SARS-CoV-2 infection or an uninfected control (not recorded which).

The CDR3 DNA follows: TGTGCCAGCGGCGGCGCGGGGGCGATCTACGAGCAGTACTTC. Translating it yields CASGGAGAIYEQYF. The rearrangement joins TRBV28 to TRBJ2-7, with D possibly matching TRBD2 (7 bases). Trimming pared 8 bases from V and 3 bases from J, leaving 17 bases between. CDR1 is MDHEN, CDR2 SYDVKM, per germline. The CDR3 consists of 14 residues.

This clonotype was counted between two and nine times. The chain uses TRBV12-3 or TRBV12-4 and TRBJ2-3; possible D gene TRBD2, 5 bases. Trimming took off 5 bases at V and 4 bases at J, with 16 bases between the two ends. The CDR3 spans 15 residues. The CDR3 here is CASSVRRTESDTQYF. The CDR3 DNA is TGTGCCAGCAGTGTCAGGAGGACGGAATCAGATACGCAGTATTTT.

This clonotype was picked up a small number of times. The chain couples TRBV7-2 to TRBJ2-2; 8 bases agree with TRBD1. This CDR3 comprises 17 residues. V dropped 10 bases and J dropped 3; count of bases not matched to a gene: 16. Germline V gives CDR1 SGHTA, CDR2 FQGNSA. The CDR3 DNA reads as TGTGCCACCGCCCACGTCGGACAGGGCCGGTACACCGGGGAGCTGTTTTTT. This translates into CATAHVGQGRYTGELFF.

This chain joins TRBV10-3 and TRBJ2-7; 8 bases match TRBD1. V lost 2 bases and J lost 3; bases outside the gene matches: 6. Germline lookup yields CDR1 ENHRY and CDR2 SYGVKD. The CDR3 length is 15 residues. As DNA, the CDR3 is TGTGCCATCAGTGAGCCCGGACAGGGCATCTACGAGCAGTACTTC. Translating gives CAISEPGQGIYEQYF.

This clonotype was counted only a few times. The V call is TRBV2, the J call TRBJ1-1; weak D call: TRBD1 (5 bases). Germline CDR1 is SNHLY and CDR2 is FYNNEI. The CDR3 runs 14 residues. V was pared by 8 bases and J by 0 bases, with 13 bases between. Here the CDR3 reads CASQADRLNTEAFF. The CDR3 DNA reads TGTGCCAGCCAAGCCGACAGACTGAACACTGAAGCTTTCTTT.

V is TRBV5-1 and J is TRBJ2-3; 8 nucleotides match TRBD2. V shed 4 bases, J shed 2 bases, and the junction held 6 bases outside the gene matches. CDR1 is SGHRS, CDR2 YFSETQ, per germline. This CDR3 is built from 15 residues. The CDR3 nucleotides are TGCGCCAGCAGCCCCGAGCGGGAGAACACAGATACGCAGTATTTT. Its translation: CASSPERENTDTQYF.

CDR3 loop: CASSRGGTYNEQFF. In DNA, the CDR3 is TGTGCCAGCAGCCGGGGAGGGACCTACAATGAGCAGTTCTTC. This rearrangement joins TRBV28 to TRBJ2-1, with 7 bases lining up with TRBD2. V gave up 6 bases and J gave up 2 bases; unmatched junction bases: 4. Germline V CDR1 and CDR2: MDHEN, SYDVKM. This CDR3 contains 14 residues.

This clonotype was picked up a small number of times. This chain joins TRBV10-3 and TRBJ2-5; 13 bases line up with TRBD2. This CDR3 is built from 22 residues. J gave up 1 base and V 4 bases, and 21 bases lay outside the gene matches. CDR1 is ENHRY and CDR2 is SYGVKD in the germline V gene. DNA for the CDR3: TGTGCCATCAGTGGGCCCCGGGACAGGGGCCGGACTAGCGGGAGTTCCCAAGAGACCCAGTACTTC. Its translation is CAISGPRDRGRTSGSSQETQYF.

The chain carries TRBV18 and TRBJ1-5; unclear D gene. Germline assignment: CDR1 KGHSH and CDR2 LQKENI. V lost 3 bases to trimming and J lost 5 bases, with 11 bases between them. CDR3 length equals 14 residues. The CDR3 region has the DNA TGTGCCAGCTCACCGGATGGTGGGGATCAGCCCCAGCATTTT. Translated, it gives CASSPDGGDQPQHF.

In this sample, this clonotype turned up a few times. The chain recombines TRBV6-2 or TRBV6-3 with TRBJ2-1; TRBD2 aligns across 13 bases. V was pared by 6 bases and J by 5 bases, with 7 bases of the junction left unmatched. This CDR3 contains 16 residues. Looked up from germline, CDR1 is MNHEY and CDR2 is SVGEGT. The CDR3, as DNA: TGTGCCAGCAGCATACTAGCGGGAGGGCCGCACAATGAGCAGTTCTTC. It translates to CASSILAGGPHNEQFF.

The chain recombines TRBV11-2 with TRBJ2-7; D gene unclear. Germline values: CDR1 SGHAT, CDR2 FQNNGV. The length of the CDR3 is 15 residues. The V and J ends lost 2 bases and 4 bases respectively, with 15 bases between them. CDR3 loop: CASSLMTGPRYEQYF. CDR3 coding DNA: TGTGCCAGCAGCTTAATGACGGGCCCCCGTTACGAGCAGTACTTC.

The J gene is TRBJ2-7, the V gene TRBV27, with TRBD2 as a possible D gene (5 bases). CDR3 length: 13 amino acids. The V gene's germline CDR1 is MNHEY and CDR2 SMNVEV (reference sequence). Trimming left V 3 bases short and J 12 bases short, with 18 bases between. The CDR3 DNA is TGTGCCAGCAGTTTTCGGGAATTTGGCACTCCGTACTTC. This gives the protein CASSFREFGTPYF.

In this sample, this clonotype turned up a few times. The J gene is TRBJ2-3, the V gene TRBV2; D is uncertain. Germline V gene data show CDR1 as SNHLY and CDR2 as FYNNEI. Trimming pared 8 bases from V and 0 bases from J, leaving 15 bases between. This CDR3 spans 15 amino acids. Here the CDR3 reads CASPQKTLSTDTQYF. DNA of the CDR3: TGTGCCAGCCCTCAAAAGACCCTTAGCACAGATACGCAGTATTTT.

This clonotype has only a few counts. The chain has TRBV18 and TRBJ2-2, with 8 bases lining up with TRBD1. Trimming at V came to 1 base and at J to 4 bases, leaving 2 bases not matched to a gene. This CDR3 has 15 amino acids. The V gene's germline CDR1 is KGHSH and CDR2 LQKENI. DNA of the CDR3: TGTGCCAGCTCACCACGGGACAGGACCACCGGGGAGCTGTTTTTT. This gives the protein CASSPRDRTTGELFF.

J is TRBJ1-2 and V is TRBV24-1; possibly TRBD1 for D (5 bases). Trimming removed 2 bases at V and 2 bases at J, with 11 bases between. Germline assignment: CDR1 KGHDR and CDR2 SFDVKD. The CDR3 is made up of 15 amino acids. The CDR3 reads CATSDSRVGNYGYTF. For the CDR3, the DNA is TGTGCCACCAGTGATTCCAGGGTAGGCAACTATGGCTACACCTTC.

In this sample, this clonotype turned up a few times. The chain employs TRBV11-1 and TRBJ2-5; possibly TRBD2 for D (6 bases). V lost 3 bases and J lost 2, with 16 bases in between. Germline loops: CDR1 SGHAT, CDR2 FQDESV (reference sequence). CDR3 length equals 16 residues. CDR3 sequence: CASSFGLTGGQETQYF. The CDR3 DNA sequence: TGTGCCAGCAGCTTTGGACTAACCGGAGGTCAAGAGACCCAGTACTTC. The full variable domain, its missing parts supplied by reference TRBV11-1 and TRBJ2-5, is EAEVAQSPRYKITEKSQAVAFWCDPISGHATLYWYRQILGQGPELLVQFQDESVVDDSQLPKDRFSAERLKGVDSTLKIQPAELGDSAMYLCASSFGLTGGQETQYFGPGTRLLVL.

The table lists this clonotype with a few counts. This sequence joins TRBV7-8 and TRBJ1-2; the D gene is possibly TRBD1 (5 bases). This CDR3 is 11 amino acids long. The V gene's germline CDR1 is SGHVS and CDR2 FQNEAQ. V dropped 7 bases and J dropped 9 bases, with 12 bases sitting between them. The CDR3 region is CASKLEGSYTF. DNA of the CDR3: TGTGCCAGCAAGCTTGAGGGGAGCTACACCTTC.

In its sample, this clonotype was seen a few times. The chain employs TRBV6-5 and TRBJ1-1; D not resolved. This CDR3 has 11 residues. With 8 bases removed from V and 1 base from J, the gap between germline ends came to 5 bases. Germline CDR1 reads MNHEY; CDR2 reads SVGAGI. CDR3 in amino acids: CASVQNTEAFF. The CDR3 region has the DNA TGTGCCAGCGTACAGAACACTGAAGCTTTCTTT.

The CDR3 coding sequence is TGTGCCAGCAGCGACGGACAGGGGTCCACCATATATTTT. It translates to CASSDGQGSTIYF. The chain recombines TRBV9 with TRBJ1-3, with 9 bases lining up with TRBD1. V lost 3 bases, J lost 9 bases, and 4 bases stayed unmatched. Germline CDR1 SGDLS, CDR2 YYNGEE. The CDR3 length is 13 residues. The full variable domain, rest sourced from reference TRBV9 and TRBJ1-3, is DSGVTQTPKHLITATGQRVTLRCSPRSGDLSVYWYQQSLDQGLQFLIQYYNGEERAKGNILERFSAQQFPDLHSELNLSSLELGDSALYFCASSDGQGSTIYFGEGSWLTVV.

This clonotype was observed a handful of times. This sequence joins TRBV5-1 and TRBJ2-7; 8 nucleotides match TRBD1. Unmatched junction bases numbered 0, after V lost 3 bases and J lost 1 base. This CDR3 is built from 13 residues. CDR1 and CDR2 from the germline V gene are SGHRS and YFSETQ. The CDR3 DNA reads TGCGCCAGCAGCTGGACAGGGTCCTACGAGCAGTACTTC. This codes for CASSWTGSYEQYF.

This chain connects TRBV4-1 to TRBJ2-7, with 7 bases matching TRBD1. The CDR3 spans 14 residues. V was clipped by 3 bases and J by 3 bases; unmatched bases: 5. Looked up from germline, CDR1 is MGHRA and CDR2 is YSYEKL. CDR3 residues: CASSQDRFFYEQYF. The DNA for the CDR3 is TGCGCCAGCAGCCAGGACAGGTTCTTCTACGAGCAGTACTTC.

This clonotype was detected many times. The chain is built from TRBV12-3 or TRBV12-4 and TRBJ2-7; the D is unclear. V was cut by 6 bases and J by 6 bases, with 9 bases left in between. The length of the CDR3 is 11 residues. The CDR3 region is CASSRRSEQYF. CDR3 in DNA: TGTGCCAGCAGCCGCAGGTCCGAGCAGTACTTC.

The CDR3 DNA is TGTGCCAGCAGCTCGACAGGGGGGAGGGTCACTGAAGCTTTCTTT. Residues: CASSSTGGRVTEAFF. V and J are TRBV7-9 and TRBJ1-1, with 9 bases aligning to TRBD1. Germline V lookup: CDR1 SEHNR, CDR2 FQNEAQ (reference sequence). The CDR3 loop spans 15 amino acids. The trim removed 4 bases at V and 4 bases at J, leaving 7 bases unmatched.

This clonotype has at least ten counts. The chain is built from TRBV3-1 and TRBJ2-3; TRBD2 aligns across 12 bases. Germline values: CDR1 LGHDT, CDR2 YNNKEL (reference sequence). The V and J ends lost 4 bases and 3 bases, in that order; junction bases with no gene match: 8. The CDR3 covers 17 residues. The CDR3 sequence: CASSPSRTSGITDTQYF. For the CDR3, the DNA is TGTGCCAGCAGCCCTTCCCGGACTAGCGGGATAACAGATACGCAGTATTTT.

This clonotype was recorded at least ten times. This chain connects TRBV29-1 to TRBJ2-7; 7 bases are a match to TRBD1. Germline V gene sequence: CDR1 SQVTM, CDR2 ANQGSEA. The CDR3 is 12 residues long. J lost 1 base, V lost 4 bases, and 1 base had no gene match. CDR3 DNA: TGCAGCGTTGGACAGGGTTCCTACGAGCAGTACTTC. Its translation: CSVGQGSYEQYF.

This sequence joins TRBV6-5 and TRBJ1-2; D unresolved. The germline gives CDR1 MNHEY, CDR2 SVGAGI. The CDR3 is made up of 12 amino acids. The ends were cut back, 7 bases at V and 4 bases at J, with 10 bases in the middle. CDR3 sequence reads: CASISPIYGYTF. The DNA for the CDR3 is TGTGCCAGCATATCCCCCATCTATGGCTACACCTTC.

This clonotype appeared a few times. The chain employs TRBV11-2 and TRBJ2-5, with D possibly matching TRBD2 (5 bases). The V gene lost 4 bases and the J gene lost 5 bases, with 17 bases spanning the gap. Germline CDR1 and CDR2: SGHAT and FQNNGV. The CDR3 is made up of 15 amino acids. The CDR3 nucleotides are TGTGCCAGCAGCTCCCCCTCTTCGTCGGGGGAGACCCAGTACTTC. Its translation: CASSSPSSSGETQYF.

The chain combines TRBV5-1 with TRBJ2-5; D is perhaps TRBD1 (6 bases). Trimming left V 0 bases short and J 5 bases short, with 11 bases between. CDR3 size: 14 residues. The V gene's germline CDR1 is SGHRS and CDR2 YFSETQ. The CDR3 sequence is CASSLAGAGETQYF. The CDR3 DNA reads as TGCGCCAGCAGCTTGGCAGGGGCGGGCGAGACCCAGTACTTC.

The chain employs TRBV4-2 and TRBJ1-4, with D possibly matching TRBD1 (5 bases). Trimming shortened V by 0 bases and J by 5 bases, and 13 bases separated the two germline ends. The germline V gene has CDR1 LGHNA and CDR2 YNFKEQ. This CDR3 spans 16 amino acids. The CDR3: CASSQESPGGNEKLFF. The CDR3 DNA follows: TGTGCCAGCAGCCAAGAGTCCCCTGGGGGAAATGAAAAACTGTTTTTT.

V usage is TRBV7-2 and J usage is TRBJ2-3, with D perhaps TRBD2 (6 bases). Trimming took 6 bases from V and 9 from J, leaving 13 bases between them. The CDR3 loop spans 12 amino acids. Looked up from germline, CDR1 is SGHTA and CDR2 is FQGNSA. The CDR3 is CASRDERATQYF. The DNA for the CDR3 is TGTGCCAGCAGGGACGAGCGGGCGACGCAGTATTTT.

There are a few counts of this clonotype. The rearrangement uses TRBV4-3 and TRBJ2-7; 8 nucleotides match TRBD2. The CDR3 spans 19 residues. V was pared by 0 bases and J by 0 bases, with 13 bases of the junction left unmatched. Looked up from germline, CDR1 is LGHNA and CDR2 is YSLEER. Here the CDR3 reads CASSQDVGGRYSSSYEQYF. The CDR3 DNA follows: TGCGCCAGCAGCCAAGATGTTGGCGGGAGGTACTCGAGCTCCTACGAGCAGTACTTC.

There are a few counts of this clonotype. The V call is TRBV12-3 or TRBV12-4, the J call TRBJ2-3; 7 bases agree with TRBD1. Losses at the gene ends were 5 bases for V and 7 bases for J; bases not matched to a gene: 6. This CDR3 comprises 13 residues. This CDR3 reads CASSAGQEYTQYF. DNA of the CDR3: TGTGCCAGCAGTGCCGGACAGGAGTATACGCAGTATTTT.